A selection of T cell receptor beta chains follows, all from one sample in a study of Ad26.COV2.S vaccination and SARS-CoV-2 variants. The assay was immunoSEQ multiplex PCR, and TCRdb's table has in-frame clones only and misses some. The data contain about 350,000 clones, 88% of them singletons. The sequencing used peripheral blood, collected in a trial of Ad26.COV2.S vaccine versus placebo. The origin of the receptors is a person aged 18 to 65 who received the Ad26.COV2.S COVID-19 vaccine or a placebo. CDR3s include the opening cysteine and the closing phenylalanine or tryptophan. A D gene is named only where the DNA matches it firmly. Clone size is given for some rows only: seen once, a few or many times, or a class if the clone is expanded.

clone_size	d_call	v_call	j_call	cdr3_nt	cdr3_aa
-	-	TRBV29-1	TRBJ1-2	TGCAGCGTTGAAGATGTGGGTGGCTACACCTTC	CSVEDVGGYTF
-	-	TRBV27	TRBJ1-5	TGTGCCAGCACCCGGTGGGGAACCCCGCAAAATCAGCCCCAGCATTTT	CASTRWGTPQNQPQHF
-	-	TRBV29-1	TRBJ1-1	TGCAGCGTTTTTTTGGGGTCGGCTTTCTTT	CSVFLGSAFF
-	TRBD1	TRBV7-7	TRBJ2-5	TGTGCCAGCAGCACCGGGACAGGCCAGCAAGAGACCCAGTACTTC	CASSTGTGQQETQYF
-	-	TRBV6-5	TRBJ2-7	TGTGCCAGCAGTTCTGTCGACGGGGCCTACGAGCAGTACTTC	CASSSVDGAYEQYF
-	-	TRBV2	TRBJ1-3	TGTGCCAGCAGTCCCCGAAACTCTGGAAACACCATATATTTT	CASSPRNSGNTIYF
-	-	TRBV29-1	TRBJ2-6	TGCAGCGTTGAAACCCGAGGAGCCGTCTCTGGGGCCAACGTCCTGACTTTC	CSVETRGAVSGANVLTF
-	TRBD2	TRBV6-5	TRBJ2-7	TGTGCCAGCAGTTCCGGGACTAGCGGAGTTACCTACGAGCAGTACTTC	CASSSGTSGVTYEQYF
-	TRBD2	TRBV28	TRBJ2-6	TGTGCCATCGGACTAGGTGGAACTGGGGCCAACGTCCTGACTTTC	CAIGLGGTGANVLTF
-	-	TRBV7-2	TRBJ2-7	TGTGCCAGCAGCTTAGCGACGGGGAGCTCCTACGAGCAGTACTTC	CASSLATGSSYEQYF
once	-	TRBV30	TRBJ2-1	TGTGCCTGGAGCAGTACCGGGAATGAGCAGTTCTTC	CAWSSTGNEQFF
-	-	TRBV4-3	TRBJ2-2	TGCGCCAGCAGCCAAGATTTCGTGACTTTTACCGGGGAGCTGTTTTTT	CASSQDFVTFTGELFF
-	-	TRBV6-4	TRBJ1-2	TGTGCCAGCAGTGACTCAGGGTCGTATGGCTACACCTTC	CASSDSGSYGYTF
-	-	TRBV11-2	TRBJ1-5	TGTGCCAGCAGCTCCTCCAGGGGATCTGGCCAGCCCCAGCATTTT	CASSSSRGSGQPQHF
-	-	TRBV30	TRBJ2-7	TGTGCCTGGAGTGTTGATGGGGAGCAGTACTTC	CAWSVDGEQYF
-	-	TRBV24-1	TRBJ1-5	TGTGCCACCAGTGATCGGTTGGGAAACCAGCCCCAGCATTTT	CATSDRLGNQPQHF
-	TRBD1	TRBV27	TRBJ1-5	TGTGCCAGCAGTCCCCGACAGGGGGTAGGCAATCAGCCCCAGCATTTT	CASSPRQGVGNQPQHF
-	-	TRBV28	TRBJ2-7	TGTGCCAGCAGTTCTGGCGGGCCCTACGAGCAGTACTTC	CASSSGGPYEQYF
-	-	TRBV5-8	TRBJ1-3	TGTGCCAGCAGCCACAGGGCTCAATTGAGAAACACCATATATTTT	CASSHRAQLRNTIYF
-	-	TRBV10-3	TRBJ1-6	TGTGCCATCAGTGAGTCGTCGAGCTCCTATAATTCACCCCTCCACTTT	CAISESSSSYNSPLHF
-	-	TRBV5-1	TRBJ1-4	TGCGCCAGCTTTGAGGGGACGGCTAATGAAAAACTGTTTTTT	CASFEGTANEKLFF
-	TRBD2	TRBV7-2	TRBJ2-3	TGTGCCAGCAGCTTAGCGTCCAGCGGGGGGGCCACAGATACGCAGTATTTT	CASSLASSGGATDTQYF
-	TRBD2	TRBV7-6	TRBJ2-3	TGTGCCAGCAGCCGACTAGCGGGAAGGAGTGGGGATACGCAGTATTTT	CASSRLAGRSGDTQYF
-	-	TRBV28	TRBJ2-1	TGTGCCAGCAGTCTGAGCGGATACAATGAGCAGTTCTTC	CASSLSGYNEQFF
-	-	TRBV9	TRBJ1-2	TGTGCCAGCAGCGAGGGCACGTATGGCTACACCTTC	CASSEGTYGYTF
-	-	TRBV2	TRBJ1-5	TGTGCCAGCAGTTTCCTGACAGTTCAGCCCCAGCATTTT	CASSFLTVQPQHF
-	-	TRBV30	TRBJ1-1	TGTGCCTGGACCCGGGGCGGACCCAACACTGAAGCTTTCTTT	CAWTRGGPNTEAFF
-	-	TRBV2	TRBJ1-6	TGTGCCAGCAGTGATGACCCGAATCGACCCCTCCACTTT	CASSDDPNRPLHF
-	-	TRBV28	TRBJ1-2	TGTGCCAGCAGTTTATGGACGGCAAACTATGGCTACACCTTC	CASSLWTANYGYTF
-	-	TRBV11-1	TRBJ1-3	TGTGCCAGCAGCTTCGCGGGGAACGGAAACACCATATATTTT	CASSFAGNGNTIYF
-	TRBD1	TRBV9	TRBJ1-3	TGTGCCAGCAGCCCTAAACCTCAGGGGGTAGGGGGAAACACCATATATTTT	CASSPKPQGVGGNTIYF
-	TRBD1	TRBV19	TRBJ2-1	TGTGCCGGGAGACAGGGGGTGGCCTACAATGAGCAGTTCTTC	CAGRQGVAYNEQFF
-	TRBD1	TRBV18	TRBJ1-1	TGTGCCAGCTCATCGGGACAGGGGGGTCTGACTGAAGCTTTCTTT	CASSSGQGGLTEAFF
-	-	TRBV19	TRBJ2-2	TGTGCCAGTAGTATAGACAGGGTGGTTCCCGGGGAGCTGTTTTTT	CASSIDRVVPGELFF
-	-	TRBV7-2	TRBJ1-5	TGTGCCAGCAGCTTAGTGTCCAGGGGCAATCAGCCCCAGCATTTT	CASSLVSRGNQPQHF
-	-	TRBV18	TRBJ2-1	TGTGCCAGCTCCCGTACGGGAGCCTCCTACAATGAGCAGTTCTTC	CASSRTGASYNEQFF
-	TRBD1	TRBV18	TRBJ1-1	TGTGCCAGCTCACCCGGGGGAGGGGGCGTGAACACTGAAGCTTTCTTT	CASSPGGGGVNTEAFF
-	-	TRBV30	TRBJ1-2	TGTGCCTGGAGTGTACAAAGTGGCGGCTACACCTTC	CAWSVQSGGYTF
-	-	TRBV5-4	TRBJ2-1	TGTGCCACTGTCAAGGGGCGCAGGGGAAACAATGAGCAGTTCTTC	CATVKGRRGNNEQFF
-	-	TRBV6-5	TRBJ2-7	TGTGCCAGCAGCCCCTCGAGCTCCTACGAGCAGTACTTC	CASSPSSSYEQYF
-	TRBD1	TRBV5-1	TRBJ2-2	TGCGCCAGCAACCATGGACAGGCGGACACCGGGGAGCTGTTTTTT	CASNHGQADTGELFF
-	-	TRBV11-2	TRBJ2-5	TGTGCCAGCAGCTTCGTCGGGGGAGAGACCCAGTACTTC	CASSFVGGETQYF
-	-	TRBV10-3	TRBJ2-2	TGTGCCATCAAAGTTACGGGAGTGGGGACCGGGGAGCTGTTTTTT	CAIKVTGVGTGELFF
-	TRBD1	TRBV11-3	TRBJ2-5	TGTGCCAGCAGCTTATACGGGGGACAGGGGCAAGAGACCCAGTACTTC	CASSLYGGQGQETQYF
-	-	TRBV10-3	TRBJ2-2	TGTGCCATCAGTGACCGTATTGTGGGGGCGGGCACCGGGGAGCTGTTTTTT	CAISDRIVGAGTGELFF
-	-	TRBV6-5	TRBJ1-5	TGTGCCAGCAGTCCTCAGGGGAACGGACAGCCCCAGCATTTT	CASSPQGNGQPQHF
once	TRBD1	TRBV19	TRBJ1-2	TGTGCCAGTCGGACAGGGGGCAAAGACTATGGCTACACCTTC	CASRTGGKDYGYTF
-	-	TRBV10-3	TRBJ1-5	TGTGCCATCAGTGACGACGGAAACCTTAGCAATCAGCCCCAGCATTTT	CAISDDGNLSNQPQHF
-	-	TRBV7-9	TRBJ1-2	TGTGCCAGCAGCTTAAATCCAGGGTCCTATGGCTACACCTTC	CASSLNPGSYGYTF